This is a list of T cell receptor beta chains from one sample in a study of T cells after yellow fever vaccination. TCRdb itself ran the 5' RACE reads through MiXCR, one entry per CDR3 protein. The table shows about 130,000 distinct CDR3 sequences, with 8% to 10% occurring only once. The sequencing used CD8+ T cells sorted from PBMCs, collected on the day of the yellow fever booster vaccination. These receptors were collected from a man in his late teens or twenties who received the YFV17D yellow fever vaccine. Both conserved end residues are part of each CDR3. D genes are given only for firm matches. Where a row states a size, it is once, few, many or the class of an expanded clone; other rows omit it.

TRBV12-3/TRBV12-4,-,TRBJ1-2,-,CASSLTGSYGYTF,TGTGCCAGCAGTTTGACGGGGTCCTATGGCTACACCTTC
TRBV4-2,many,TRBJ1-4,TRBD1,CASSQDAGTGGEKLFF,TGTGCCAGCAGCCAAGATGCGGGGACAGGGGGTGAAAAACTGTTTTTT
TRBV5-4,few,TRBJ2-3,-,CASSSWGAVDTQYF,TGTGCCAGCAGCTCGTGGGGGGCCGTAGATACGCAGTATTTT
TRBV14,few,TRBJ2-2,TRBD1,CASSSRNRGPNTGELFF,TGTGCCAGCAGCAGCAGAAACAGGGGGCCCAACACCGGGGAGCTGTTTTTT
TRBV7-9,-,TRBJ1-2,TRBD1,CASSSTGTSYGYTF,TGTGCCAGCAGCTCGACAGGGACGAGCTATGGCTACACCTTC
TRBV18,many,TRBJ2-4,-,CASSREVGKNIQYF,TGTGCCAGCTCAAGGGAGGTCGGCAAAAACATTCAGTACTTC
TRBV29-1,few,TRBJ2-3,-,CSVDRGIDTQYF,TGCAGCGTCGACCGAGGTATAGATACGCAGTATTTT
TRBV7-6,few,TRBJ2-3,TRBD2,CASSLSGGSTDTQYF,TGTGCCAGCAGCCTTAGCGGGGGGAGCACAGATACGCAGTATTTT
TRBV12-3/TRBV12-4,-,TRBJ1-5,-,CASSLPGGNQPQHF,TGTGCCAGCAGCCTGCCAGGGGGCAATCAGCCCCAGCATTTT
TRBV10-2,few,TRBJ1-1,-,CASSPGQGGTEAFF,TGCGCCAGCAGCCCCGGGCAGGGTGGCACTGAAGCTTTCTTT